The 3 T cell receptor beta chains presented below share a single source sample, sequenced in a study of cytomegalovirus exposure and HLA in healthy donors. With 60 Vbeta and 13 Jbeta primers, the PCR was carried out. The protocol was immunoSEQ multiplex PCR, while the TCRdb copy is restricted to in-frame clones and leaves out a portion. Among roughly 120,000 clones listed, around two thirds were seen once. Specimen: PBMCs. The source of these receptors is a woman in her thirties or forties in good health and CMV-seropositive.

The chain is built from TRBV7-2 and TRBJ2-3; 10 bases match TRBD2. Trimming took 1 base from V and 3 from J; bases not matched to a gene: 4. The CDR3 length is 16 residues. Germline CDR1 is SGHTA and CDR2 is FQGNSA. The CDR3 DNA is TGTGCCAGCAGCTTAGGGAGCGGGGGGGGGACAGATACGCAGTATTTT. As protein: CASSLGSGGGTDTQYF.

The chain combines TRBV5-6 with TRBJ2-5; TRBD2 matches 8 bases. There are 14 residues in the CDR3. J was trimmed by 4 bases and V by 2 bases; bases with no gene match: 4. CDR1 and CDR2 (germline): SGHDT, YYEEEE. CDR3 coding DNA: TGTGCCAGCAGCTTATCGGGAGGGGGAGAGACCCAGTACTTC. This gives the protein CASSLSGGGETQYF.

The V call is TRBV5-6, the J call TRBJ2-1; 7 bases match TRBD2. The CDR3 has 16 residues. V lost 4 bases to trimming and J lost 2 bases; unmatched junction nucleotides: 9. Per the germline V gene, CDR1 is SGHDT and CDR2 is YYEEEE. The CDR3 region is CASSGAGDYPYNEQFF. The CDR3 DNA follows: TGTGCCAGCAGCGGGGCTGGGGACTACCCCTACAATGAGCAGTTCTTC.